A single sample is the source of the 10 T cell receptor beta chains below, sequenced in a study of T cells expressing NK-cell markers. TCRdb reworked the 5' RACE reads into one entry per CDR3 protein, no DNA. This sample contains a few hundred thousand distinct CDR3 sequences. The sequencing sample was made of blood T cells: a sorted CD56 or NKG2C T cell subset, CD4+ or CD8+ T cells, or bulk PBMC T cells (not recorded which). The receptors here all came from a man in his late teens or twenties in good health.

This sequence joins TRBV7-9 and TRBJ2-1; TCRdb gives TRBD1 as the D gene, but with no DNA this cannot be confirmed. The germline CDR1 and CDR2 sequences are SEHNR and FQNEAQ (reference sequence). This CDR3 has 16 residues. Here the CDR3 reads CASSLPVRLARNEQFF.

The chain joins TRBV4-3 to TRBJ2-7; TCRdb proposes TRBD1, but this gene call is untestable without DNA. The CDR3 is 15 amino acids. Looked up from germline, CDR1 is LGHNA and CDR2 is YSLEER. CDR3: CASSQAPRGQGEQYF.

The rearrangement joins TRBV6-2 or TRBV6-3 to TRBJ1-4. The germline gives CDR1 MNHEY, CDR2 SVGEGT. The CDR3 has 15 amino acids. The CDR3 reads CASSPGPASNEKLFF.

The CDR3 sequence is CAWSGISGTTLYNEQFF. The V and J genes are TRBV30 and TRBJ2-1; TCRdb proposes TRBD2, but this gene call is untestable without DNA. The CDR3 has 17 residues. Germline-derived CDR1 and CDR2 are GTSNPN and SVGIG (reference sequence). The full variable domain, its missing parts supplied by reference TRBV30 and TRBJ2-1, is SQTIHQWPATLVQPVGSPLSLECTVEGTSNPNLYWYRQAAGRGLQLLFYSVGIGQISSEVPQNLSASRPQDRQFILSSKKLLLSDSGFYLCAWSGISGTTLYNEQFFGPGTRLTVL.

V usage is TRBV20-1 and J usage is TRBJ2-1; TCRdb reports TRBD2, a call that lacks DNA to check it against. Germline V lookup: CDR1 DFQATT, CDR2 SNEGSKA (reference sequence). The CDR3 sequence is 14 residues long. CDR3 residues: CSAPGGEARNEQFF.

The J gene is TRBJ2-1, the V gene TRBV7-9; the D call from TCRdb, TRBD1, cannot be confirmed without DNA. The CDR3 loop spans 16 amino acids. Per the germline V gene, CDR1 is SEHNR and CDR2 is FQNEAQ (reference sequence). This CDR3 reads CASSPRRGLSYNEQFF.

The chain combines TRBV5-1 with TRBJ2-1; TCRdb calls TRBD2, which cannot be checked without DNA. The CDR3 loop spans 14 amino acids. CDR1 SGHRS and CDR2 YFSETQ come from the germline V gene. The CDR3 sequence: CASSLAGPTGEQFF.

The genes are TRBV4-3 and TRBJ2-1; TCRdb returns TRBD2, unconfirmable since there is no DNA. The length of the CDR3 is 14 residues. Per germline, CDR1 LGHNA and CDR2 YSLEER. The CDR3 reads CASSRTSGAQEQFF.

The chain uses TRBV6-1 and TRBJ1-1. Germline CDR1 is MNHNS and CDR2 is SASEGT. The CDR3 spans 16 residues. Here the CDR3 reads CASSPRGVADNTEAFF.

The rearrangement links TRBV21-1 to TRBJ2-4. TRBV21-1 is a recognized pseudogene. The CDR3 extends over 13 amino acids. The CDR3 sequence is CASSKVKRNIQYF.